The 29 T cell receptor beta chains given below trace back to one sample, sequenced in a study of blood T cell repertoires in COVID-19. Sequenced by immunoSEQ multiplex PCR; TCRdb stores in-frame clones only, minus some. The sample holds about 98,000 clones; about four fifths are singletons and the top ten take 24%. The sequenced material came from peripheral blood. The receptors were sampled from a man between 65 and 80 years old with acute or convalescent COVID-19.

The chain couples TRBV5-4 to TRBJ1-2; TRBD1 matches at 7 bases. The J segment lost 2 bases and the V segment lost 4 bases, leaving 8 bases of the junction unmatched. This CDR3 contains 15 residues. Germline V CDR1 and CDR2: SGHNT, YYREEE (reference sequence). The CDR3 DNA reads TGTGCCAGCAGCGGGGGACAGCACCCGAACTATGGCTACACCTTC. Its translation: CASSGGQHPNYGYTF.

The chain employs TRBV2 and TRBJ1-4; 12 bases map to TRBD1. The CDR3 sequence is 15 residues long. The ends lost 6 bases at V and 8 bases at J; junction bases unmatched: 7. Germline CDR1 and CDR2: SNHLY and FYNNEI. The CDR3 loop is CASSGDRGREEKLFF. The CDR3, as DNA: TGTGCCAGCAGCGGGGACAGGGGGCGAGAAGAAAAACTGTTTTTT.

V and J are TRBV19 and TRBJ2-7; 8 positions agree with TRBD2. Germline CDR1 and CDR2: LNHDA and SQIVND (reference sequence). The CDR3 runs to 14 residues. Trimming took 4 bases from V and 3 from J; bases not matched to a gene: 5. The CDR3 bases are TGTGCCAGTAGTACCCTAGCGGGTGACTACGAGCAGTACTTC. Its translation is CASSTLAGDYEQYF.

Turning to this clone: Different DNA sequences within this sample yield the same CDR3. This chain joins TRBV5-8 and TRBJ2-1, with D maybe TRBD1 (6 bases). The CDR3 is 17 amino acids. CDR1 SGHTS and CDR2 YDEGEE come from the germline V gene. V was clipped by 3 bases and J by 2 bases, with 18 bases between them. CDR3 sequence: CASSSTITGFAYNEQFF. CDR3 DNA: TGTGCCAGCAGCTCCACTATAACAGGGTTCGCCTACAATGAGCAGTTCTTC. The complete variable domain, with remaining parts taken from reference TRBV5-8 and TRBJ2-1, reads EAGVTQSPTHLIKTRGQQATLRCSPISGHTSVYWYQQALGLGLQFLLWYDEGEERNRGNFPPRFSGRQFPNYSSELNVNALELEDSALYLCASSSTITGFAYNEQFFGPGTRLTVL.

This clone was seen only once. DNA of the CDR3: TGTGCCAGCAGCCCCCGGACAGGAATCACCGGGGAGCTGTTTTTT. This translates into CASSPRTGITGELFF. J is TRBJ2-2 and V is TRBV7-8; 7 nucleotides line up with TRBD1. The V segment lost 5 bases and the J segment 4 bases; nucleotides outside the gene matches: 7. In germline, CDR1 is SGHVS, CDR2 FQNEAQ. The CDR3 length is 15 residues.

CDR3 amino acids: CASSKAPKGTGVATEAFF. The CDR3 DNA reads TGTGCCAGTAGTAAGGCCCCCAAGGGGACAGGGGTTGCCACTGAAGCTTTCTTT. The V call is TRBV19, the J call TRBJ1-1; 10 positions agree with TRBD1. The V and J ends lost 4 bases and 4 bases, in that order; junction bases with no gene match: 15. This CDR3 comprises 18 residues. Germline V lookup: CDR1 LNHDA, CDR2 SQIVND (reference sequence).

The chain is built from TRBV10-3 and TRBJ1-1; D is uncertain. The CDR3 is 17 residues long. Germline V gives CDR1 ENHRY, CDR2 SYGVKD. With 6 bases removed from V and 1 base from J, the gap between germline ends came to 21 bases. The CDR3 DNA sequence: TGTGCCATCAGGATAGCCCGGGAAGGAGGACGGAACACTGAAGCTTTCTTT. Protein: CAIRIAREGGRNTEAFF.

This clone has a handful of counts. The chain links TRBV28 to TRBJ2-5, with D possibly matching TRBD2 (5 bases). V lost 2 bases to trimming and J lost 5 bases, with 12 bases between them. CDR3 size: 14 residues. Looked up from germline, CDR1 is MDHEN and CDR2 is SYDVKM. The CDR3 spells CASSLHLARETQYF. The CDR3 bases are TGTGCCAGCAGTTTACATCTAGCACGGGAGACCCAGTACTTC.

A remark on this clone: The identical CDR3 is also encoded by other nucleotide sequences in the sample. The rearrangement joins TRBV19 to TRBJ2-7; 9 bases map to TRBD2. V was pared by 1 base and J by 2 bases, with 3 bases of the junction left unmatched. The CDR3 has 15 amino acids. The germline V gene has CDR1 LNHDA and CDR2 SQIVND (reference sequence). The CDR3 bases are TGTGCCAGTAGTATAGCGGCTAGCGGGGCCTACGAGCAGTACTTC. Protein: CASSIAASGAYEQYF.

This chain joins TRBV7-2 and TRBJ2-5, with 8 bases that match TRBD2. Germline V CDR1 and CDR2: SGHTA, FQGNSA. This CDR3 has 15 amino acids. V trimming: 5 bases; J trimming: 4 bases; junction bases outside the gene matches: 9. In DNA, the CDR3 is TGTGCCAGCAGCGCCGGGGGGGATCGAGCAGAGACCCAGTACTTC. As protein: CASSAGGDRAETQYF.

In its sample, this clone was seen a few times. This chain connects TRBV7-2 to TRBJ2-2; 8 bases agree with TRBD2. The CDR3 is made up of 15 amino acids. The germline gives CDR1 SGHTA, CDR2 FQGNSA. With 5 bases clipped from V and 7 bases from J, the junction kept 9 bases outside the gene matches. In DNA, the CDR3 is TGTGCCAGCAGCCCCTCGGGAGGGTTCGGCGGGGAGCTGTTTTTT. This encodes CASSPSGGFGGELFF.

This clone was picked up one time. The J gene is TRBJ2-7, the V gene TRBV30, with 8 bases that match TRBD2. The CDR3 is 14 residues long. Germline lookup yields CDR1 GTSNPN and CDR2 SVGIG (reference sequence). V was pared by 2 bases and J by 6 bases, with 9 bases of the junction left unmatched. The CDR3 nucleotides read TGTGCCTGGAGTACTAGCGGTACCTCCCCCGAGCAGTACTTC. It translates to CAWSTSGTSPEQYF.

The rearrangement links TRBV5-6 to TRBJ2-1; the match to TRBD2 covers 10 bases. Germline CDR1 is SGHDT and CDR2 is YYEEEE. The CDR3 runs 16 residues. The junction had 6 bases not matched to a gene; V was cut back by 2 bases and J by 4 bases. The CDR3 DNA reads as TGTGCCAGCAGCTTAACCACTAGCGGGAATTACAATGAGCAGTTCTTC. Its translation is CASSLTTSGNYNEQFF.

This chain joins TRBV6-6 and TRBJ2-4, with D hard to call. Trimming removed 2 bases from V and 11 bases from J, with 19 bases in between. There are 15 residues in the CDR3. Germline V lookup: CDR1 MNHNY, CDR2 SVGAGI (reference sequence). The CDR3 sequence: CASSYGQDEIFVQYF. The CDR3 nucleotides are TGTGCCAGCAGTTACGGGCAGGATGAGATCTTCGTTCAGTACTTC.

The chain couples TRBV5-8 to TRBJ1-4; 9 nucleotides match TRBD1. The CDR3 consists of 14 residues. Germline V lookup: CDR1 SGHTS, CDR2 YDEGEE. V shed 4 bases and J 6 bases; nucleotides not matched to a gene: 4. The CDR3 DNA reads TGTGCCAGCAGCCCGGGACAGGGCCATGAAAAACTGTTTTTT. Its protein is CASSPGQGHEKLFF.

This chain joins TRBV9 and TRBJ1-1, with D tentatively TRBD1 (5 bases). Between the trimmed V and J ends, which lost 4 bases and 4 bases, there was a span of 14 bases. This CDR3 is 14 amino acids long. Looked up from germline, CDR1 is SGDLS and CDR2 is YYNGEE. The CDR3 DNA follows: TGTGCCAGCAGCCCGGGGGGGATGGGCACTGAAGCTTTCTTT. Protein sequence: CASSPGGMGTEAFF.

The genes are TRBV5-4 and TRBJ2-1; a possible D gene is TRBD2 (6 bases). Germline assignment: CDR1 SGHNT and CDR2 YYREEE (reference sequence). The CDR3 covers 16 residues. Trimming cost V 2 bases and J 6 bases, with 18 bases left between them. CDR3 residues: CASSFSGTRSANEQFF. DNA of the CDR3: TGTGCCAGCAGCTTTTCCGGGACTCGGTCGGCCAATGAGCAGTTCTTC.

The chain is built from TRBV5-4 and TRBJ1-4; D not certain. The CDR3 length is 13 residues. The germline V gene encodes CDR1 SGHNT and CDR2 YYREEE (reference sequence). Trimming left V 4 bases short and J 2 bases short, with 6 bases between. CDR3 region: CASSAQTNEKLFF. CDR3 sequence (DNA): TGTGCCAGCAGCGCACAGACTAATGAAAAACTGTTTTTT.

The rearrangement joins TRBV5-1 to TRBJ2-3; maybe TRBD1 (6 bases). CDR1 and CDR2 from the germline V gene are SGHRS and YFSETQ. Trimming left V 0 bases short and J 1 base short, with 6 bases between. The CDR3 is 14 amino acids. In DNA form, the CDR3 reads TGCGCCAGCAGCTTGGACAGGGGCACAGATACGCAGTATTTT. It yields the protein CASSLDRGTDTQYF.

The chain combines TRBV7-9 with TRBJ2-5; D is perhaps TRBD2 (6 bases). The length of the CDR3 is 19 residues. V lost 0 bases, J lost 5 bases, and 25 bases lay in between. CDR1 and CDR2 from the germline V gene are SEHNR and FQNEAQ (reference sequence). The CDR3: CASSLAEGRLDGSIETQYF. CDR3 DNA: TGTGCCAGCAGCTTAGCGGAGGGACGGTTGGACGGGTCGATTGAGACCCAGTACTTC.

The chain is built from TRBV28 and TRBJ2-7; 9 bases fit TRBD1. This CDR3 contains 15 residues. Germline V gene sequence: CDR1 MDHEN, CDR2 SYDVKM. J lost 0 bases, V lost 10 bases, and 10 bases had no gene match. The CDR3 nucleotides are TGTGCCATTCTCCCCAGGACAGGGGACTCCTACGAGCAGTACTTC. Protein: CAILPRTGDSYEQYF.

This rearrangement joins TRBV5-4 to TRBJ1-3; the D is unclear. V lost 5 bases to trimming and J lost 7 bases, with 13 bases between them. The CDR3 runs to 13 residues. Germline V lookup: CDR1 SGHNT, CDR2 YYREEE (reference sequence). CDR3 in amino acids: CASSYDPGNTIYF. As DNA, the CDR3 is TGTGCCAGCAGTTACGACCCGGGGAACACCATATATTTT. The entire variable domain, with the rest obtained from reference TRBV5-4 and TRBJ1-3, is as follows: ETGVTQSPTHLIKTRGQQVTLRCSSQSGHNTVSWYQQALGQGPQFIFQYYREEENGRGNFPPRFSGLQFPNYSSELNVNALELDDSALYLCASSYDPGNTIYFGEGSWLTVV.

A single count supports this clone. The chain employs TRBV4-2 and TRBJ1-4, with 9 bases fitting TRBD1. Germline loops: CDR1 LGHNA, CDR2 YNFKEQ. This CDR3 spans 15 amino acids. With V trimmed by 5 bases and J by 8 bases, 9 bases remained unmatched. The CDR3 DNA reads TGTGCCAGCAGCGTAACCGGGACAGGGAACGAAAAACTGTTTTTT. Protein: CASSVTGTGNEKLFF.

The chain recombines TRBV12-3 or TRBV12-4 with TRBJ1-1; D gene uncertain. Trimming pared 5 bases from V and 8 bases from J, leaving 9 bases between. This CDR3 contains 11 residues. The CDR3 reads CASSPRGEAFF. The CDR3, as DNA: TGTGCCAGCAGTCCCCGGGGAGAAGCTTTCTTT.

The chain uses TRBV28 and TRBJ2-2; no clear D gene. There are 16 residues in the CDR3. CDR1 MDHEN and CDR2 SYDVKM come from the germline V gene. Trimming shortened V by 1 base and J by 0 bases, and 9 bases separated the two germline ends. CDR3 nucleotides: TGTGCCAGCAGTTTATTACAGACATCGAACACCGGGGAGCTGTTTTTT. Translating it yields CASSLLQTSNTGELFF.

A few counts support this clone. The chain joins TRBV25-1 to TRBJ2-7, with D possibly TRBD2 on 6 matching bases. Germline V gene data show CDR1 as MGHDK and CDR2 as SYGVNS. The length of the CDR3 is 12 residues. V lost 4 bases and J lost 3, with 7 bases in between. Written as DNA, the CDR3 is TGTGCCAGCAGTGCCGGGGGCTACGAGCAGTACTTC. Its protein product is CASSAGGYEQYF.

The J gene is TRBJ2-2, the V gene TRBV2; 8 bases map to TRBD1. Per the germline V gene, CDR1 is SNHLY and CDR2 is FYNNEI. Trimming at V came to 5 bases and at J to 1 base, leaving 6 bases not matched to a gene. The CDR3 spans 16 residues. The CDR3, as DNA: TGTGCCAGCAGTCCCACCGGGACAGGGAACACCGGGGAGCTGTTTTTT. This sequence encodes CASSPTGTGNTGELFF.

The V call is TRBV7-8, the J call TRBJ1-2; D perhaps matches TRBD1 (6 bases). Trimming left V 5 bases short and J 6 bases short, with 19 bases between. Germline V gives CDR1 SGHVS, CDR2 FQNEAQ. This CDR3 has 15 amino acids. For the CDR3, the DNA is TGTGCCAGCAGCAAAAAGGTCTGGGGGCAGGATGGCTACACCTTC. Translating it yields CASSKKVWGQDGYTF.

The genes are TRBV7-2 and TRBJ1-6; 9 bases are a match to TRBD1. Per germline, CDR1 SGHTA and CDR2 FQGNSA. The trim removed 5 bases at V and 7 bases at J, leaving 6 bases unmatched. CDR3 length: 15 amino acids. CDR3 nucleotide sequence: TGTGCCAGCAGCCGCGGGACAGGGCCCAATTCACCCCTCCACTTT. It encodes CASSRGTGPNSPLHF.